This record covers a single T cell receptor (beta chain). Its antigen is undetermined. Clones were read by immunoSEQ multiplex PCR, and TCRdb kept only the in-frame ones, dropping some. Here the sample spans 50,000 to 65,000 clones, over 75% being singletons. This sample was taken from a study of T cell responses to AZD1222 COVID-19 vaccine. Per germline, CDR1 SEHNR and CDR2 FQNEAQ (reference sequence). J gave up 2 bases and V 4 bases, and 6 bases lay outside the gene matches. The CDR3 length is 16 residues. Study-level results: Mapped onto spike, vaccine-associated CD4 TCRs spanned it and were dominant at 160-218 and 743-854. There were mostly white British donors and more females than males, and clonal diversity was possibly underestimated.

The starting material was peripheral blood, obtained 28 days after the second AZD1222 dose. The J gene is TRBJ2-3, the V gene TRBV7-9; 10 bases fit TRBD2. The TCR comes from an adult who received the AZD1222 COVID-19 vaccine. CDR3 in amino acids: CASSYRTSGLTDTQYF. CDR3 nucleotide sequence: TGTGCCAGCAGCTATCGGACTAGCGGACTCACAGATACGCAGTATTTT.